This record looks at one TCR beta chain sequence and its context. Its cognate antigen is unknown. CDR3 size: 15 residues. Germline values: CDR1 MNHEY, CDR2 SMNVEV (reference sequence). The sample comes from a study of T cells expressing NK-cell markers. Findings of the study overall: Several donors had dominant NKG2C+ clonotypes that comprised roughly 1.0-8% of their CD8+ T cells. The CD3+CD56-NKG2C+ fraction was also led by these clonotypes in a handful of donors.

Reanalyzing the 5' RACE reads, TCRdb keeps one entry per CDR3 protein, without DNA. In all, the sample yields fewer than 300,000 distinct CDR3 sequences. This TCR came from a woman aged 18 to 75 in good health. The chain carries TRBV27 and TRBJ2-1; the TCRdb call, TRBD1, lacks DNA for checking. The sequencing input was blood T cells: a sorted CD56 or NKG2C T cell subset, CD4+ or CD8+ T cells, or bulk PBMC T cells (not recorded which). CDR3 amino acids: CASSLWDPKDNEQFF.